This is a list of T cell receptor beta chains from one sample in a study of immune cell composition in non-small cell lung cancer. The protocol was immunoSEQ multiplex PCR, while the TCRdb copy is restricted to in-frame clones and leaves out a portion. The sample consists of approximately 13,000 clones, more than 65% of them appearing once. Sequenced: lung tumor tissue. All receptors derive from a human donor with non-small cell lung cancer. Both conserved end residues are part of each CDR3. The D gene is left open where the match is weak. Size is stated for part of the rows, as once, few or many counts, or as a class when the clone is expanded.

abundance	v_gene	j_gene	d_gene	CDR3aa	CDR3nt
NA	TRBV5-1	TRBJ1-4	NA	CATASRPNEKLFF	TGCGCCACCGCGTCCAGACCTAATGAAAAACTGTTTTTT
NA	TRBV5-6	TRBJ2-7	TRBD1	CASSSPGQGREQYF	TGTGCCAGCAGCTCCCCAGGACAGGGCCGGGAGCAGTACTTC
NA	TRBV19	TRBJ2-3	NA	CASKFGTSTDTQYF	TGTGCCAGTAAGTTTGGGACTAGCACAGATACGCAGTATTTT
NA	TRBV7-9	TRBJ2-7	NA	CASSQELPVHEQYF	TGTGCCAGCAGCCAAGAATTACCCGTACACGAGCAGTACTTC
NA	TRBV5-5	TRBJ2-3	TRBD2	CASSVPSGLTDTQYF	TGTGCCAGCAGTGTACCTAGCGGCCTCACAGATACGCAGTATTTT
NA	TRBV7-2	TRBJ2-1	TRBD2	CASSPQAGRSIYNEQFF	TGTGCCAGCAGCCCCCAGGCCGGGAGGTCCATATACAATGAGCAGTTCTTC
once	TRBV10-2	TRBJ2-7	NA	CASSSAGSNEQYF	TGCGCCAGCAGTTCTGCGGGATCGAACGAGCAGTACTTC
NA	TRBV5-1	TRBJ2-1	TRBD2	CASIGLANNNEQFF	TGCGCCAGCATAGGACTAGCGAATAACAATGAGCAGTTCTTC
once	TRBV6-4	TRBJ2-7	NA	CASSDSSYEQYF	TGTGCCAGCAGTGACTCTTCCTACGAGCAGTACTTC
few	TRBV7-9	TRBJ2-2	NA	CASSLGSGTNTGELFF	TGTGCCAGCAGCTTAGGTTCCGGGACGAACACCGGGGAGCTGTTTTTT
NA	TRBV11-1	TRBJ2-1	NA	CASSLAEDNEQFF	TGTGCCAGCAGCTTAGCGGAGGACAATGAGCAGTTCTTC
NA	TRBV7-9	TRBJ2-3	TRBD2	CASSLMGSGGTDTQYF	TGTGCCAGCAGCTTAATGGGTAGCGGGGGCACAGATACGCAGTATTTT
NA	TRBV12-5	TRBJ2-7	NA	CASGLVQGGSYEQYF	TGTGCTAGTGGTTTGGTACAGGGAGGTTCCTACGAGCAGTACTTC
NA	TRBV7-2	TRBJ2-4	NA	CASSPPAGTLWGNIQYF	TGTGCCAGCAGCCCTCCAGCGGGTACCCTATGGGGAAACATTCAGTACTTC
NA	TRBV10-3	TRBJ2-7	NA	CAISETQSGYEQYF	TGTGCCATCAGTGAGACCCAAAGCGGCTACGAGCAGTACTTC
NA	TRBV15	TRBJ2-5	NA	CATSREQREETQYF	TGTGCCACCAGCAGAGAACAGCGTGAAGAGACCCAGTACTTC
NA	TRBV5-1	TRBJ1-1	NA	CASSLNPPGLNTEAFF	TGCGCCAGCAGCTTGAACCCCCCGGGCCTGAACACTGAAGCTTTCTTT
few	TRBV2	TRBJ1-4	NA	CASNIQGNNEKLFF	TGTGCCAGCAACATCCAGGGAAATAATGAAAAACTGTTTTTT
NA	TRBV5-1	TRBJ2-5	NA	CASSLDPDSRGGQYF	TGCGCCAGCAGCTTGGATCCGGACAGCCGAGGAGGCCAGTACTTC
NA	TRBV10-3	TRBJ2-1	NA	CAISVDSYNEQFF	TGTGCCATCAGTGTTGACTCTTACAATGAGCAGTTCTTC
NA	TRBV19	TRBJ1-4	NA	CASSITATNEKLFF	TGTGCCAGTAGTATAACAGCAACTAATGAAAAACTGTTTTTT
few	TRBV27	TRBJ1-2	NA	CASSGSDSGYGYTF	TGTGCCAGCAGTGGATCCGACAGCGGCTATGGCTACACCTTC
NA	TRBV6-5	TRBJ2-6	NA	CASSPGANVLTF	TGTGCCAGCAGCCCTGGGGCCAACGTCCTGACTTTC
NA	TRBV28	TRBJ2-3	NA	CASSYPSRGTDTQYF	TGTGCCAGCAGTTACCCTAGTCGGGGCACAGATACGCAGTATTTT
NA	TRBV11-2	TRBJ2-3	TRBD2	CASSILAGTDTQYF	TGTGCCAGCAGCATACTAGCGGGCACAGATACGCAGTATTTT
NA	TRBV19	TRBJ2-1	TRBD2	CASSISSGSSYNEQFF	TGTGCCAGTAGTATCTCTAGCGGGAGCTCCTACAATGAGCAGTTCTTC
NA	TRBV19	TRBJ2-1	NA	CASTTREVLNEQFF	TGTGCCAGTACTACTCGCGAGGTTCTAAATGAGCAGTTCTTC
NA	TRBV11-3	TRBJ2-3	TRBD2	CASSLVLGTSGSTDTQYF	TGTGCCAGCAGCTTAGTCCTCGGGACTAGCGGGAGCACAGATACGCAGTATTTT
once	TRBV18	TRBJ2-1	NA	CASSPGRSDNEQFF	TGTGCCAGCTCACCAGGAAGGTCGGACAATGAGCAGTTCTTC
NA	TRBV7-8	TRBJ2-1	NA	CASSLGSYNEQFF	TGTGCCAGCAGCTTAGGTTCTTACAATGAGCAGTTCTTC
once	TRBV6-1	TRBJ2-3	TRBD2	CASSRDYSSTDTQYF	TGTGCCAGCAGTCGGGACTACTCTAGCACAGATACGCAGTATTTT
NA	TRBV28	TRBJ1-3	NA	CASSTPNSGNTIYF	TGTGCCAGCAGTACCCCGAACTCTGGAAACACCATATATTTT
NA	TRBV6-6	TRBJ2-1	NA	CASSSGWDEQFF	TGTGCCAGCAGTTCAGGTTGGGATGAGCAGTTCTTC
NA	TRBV7-2	TRBJ2-7	TRBD2	CASSFTSGGEQYF	TGTGCCAGCAGCTTCACTAGCGGGGGCGAGCAGTACTTC
NA	TRBV19	TRBJ1-1	NA	CASSLVNTEAFF	TGTGCCAGTAGTCTGGTGAACACTGAAGCTTTCTTT
NA	TRBV7-9	TRBJ1-3	TRBD1	CASSQRDSDSVNTIYF	TGTGCCAGCAGCCAACGGGACAGCGATAGCGTAAACACCATATATTTT
NA	TRBV7-2	TRBJ2-7	NA	CASSLRAASGRRSSYEQYF	TGTGCCAGCAGCTTAAGAGCGGCCTCGGGGCGGAGGAGCTCCTACGAGCAGTACTTC
NA	TRBV28	TRBJ2-5	NA	CASSTPRGGQETQYF	TGTGCCAGCAGCACACCCAGGGGAGGACAAGAGACCCAGTACTTC
NA	TRBV9	TRBJ2-1	NA	CASSSTGSYNEQFF	TGTGCCAGCAGCTCGACAGGTTCATACAATGAGCAGTTCTTC
NA	TRBV6-6	TRBJ2-5	TRBD1	CASSYPSAGGRETQYF	TGTGCCAGCAGTTATCCCTCCGCAGGGGGTAGGGAGACCCAGTACTTC
NA	TRBV18	TRBJ2-5	NA	CASSSVSGQETQYF	TGTGCCAGCTCAAGCGTTAGCGGACAAGAGACCCAGTACTTC
NA	TRBV5-4	TRBJ2-6	TRBD1	CASRTPGQGNSGANVLTF	TGTGCCAGCAGAACCCCGGGACAGGGGAACTCTGGGGCCAACGTCCTGACTTTC
NA	TRBV6-4	TRBJ2-3	TRBD2	CASSDSVGGPTDTQYF	TGTGCCAGCAGTGACTCTGTGGGAGGGCCGACAGATACGCAGTATTTT
NA	TRBV28	TRBJ2-7	NA	CASSHRGGSVRYEQYF	TGTGCCAGCAGCCACCGGGGAGGAAGTGTTCGGTACGAGCAGTACTTC
NA	TRBV11-3	TRBJ2-3	NA	CASSSLVHTQYF	TGTGCCAGCAGCTCACTAGTCCATACGCAGTATTTT
NA	TRBV18	TRBJ2-2	NA	CASSPPGDWNTGELFF	TGTGCCAGCTCACCACCGGGAGACTGGAACACCGGGGAGCTGTTTTTT
NA	TRBV9	TRBJ1-4	NA	CASGGEGEKLFF	TGTGCCAGCGGAGGGGAGGGGGAAAAACTGTTTTTT
NA	TRBV2	TRBJ2-6	NA	CASREWGAGGANVLTF	TGTGCCAGCAGAGAGTGGGGGGCCGGCGGGGCCAACGTCCTGACTTTC
NA	TRBV2	TRBJ1-5	TRBD1	CASRSGQGNNQPQHF	TGTGCCAGCAGATCGGGACAGGGTAACAATCAGCCCCAGCATTTT
NA	TRBV19	TRBJ1-2	TRBD1	CASRTPGQGSHGYTF	TGTGCCAGTAGAACCCCGGGACAGGGGTCGCATGGCTACACCTTC
NA	TRBV6-5	TRBJ2-7	TRBD2	CASSPRQRGPGEQYF	TGTGCCAGCAGCCCCCGACAGCGGGGGCCGGGGGAGCAGTACTTC
few	TRBV6-4	TRBJ1-1	NA	CASRDSLNTEAFF	TGTGCCAGCAGGGACAGCTTGAACACTGAAGCTTTCTTT
NA	TRBV30	TRBJ2-2	TRBD2	CAWSPVYYAGEAGELFF	TGTGCCTGGAGTCCCGTGTATTATGCGGGAGAGGCCGGGGAGCTGTTTTTT
few	TRBV7-9	TRBJ2-5	TRBD2	CASSLDGGTSGGVYF	TGTGCCAGCAGCTTAGACGGGGGGACTAGCGGAGGCGTGTACTTC
NA	TRBV20-1	TRBJ1-4	NA	CSAREGEKLFF	TGCAGTGCTAGAGAGGGTGAAAAACTGTTTTTT
few	TRBV9	TRBJ1-4	NA	CASSVDSNEKLFF	TGTGCCAGCAGCGTGGACAGTAATGAAAAACTGTTTTTT
NA	TRBV14	TRBJ2-2	NA	CASSQASPDGVLPHFTGELFF	TGTGCCAGCAGCCAAGCCAGCCCAGACGGAGTTTTGCCCCATTTCACCGGGGAGCTGTTTTTT
once	TRBV2	TRBJ2-7	TRBD2	CASSERGGWSEQYF	TGTGCCAGCAGTGAGCGGGGGGGCTGGAGCGAGCAGTACTTC
NA	TRBV4-1	TRBJ2-1	NA	CASSLETGNEQFF	TGCGCCAGCAGCCTCGAAACGGGCAATGAGCAGTTCTTC